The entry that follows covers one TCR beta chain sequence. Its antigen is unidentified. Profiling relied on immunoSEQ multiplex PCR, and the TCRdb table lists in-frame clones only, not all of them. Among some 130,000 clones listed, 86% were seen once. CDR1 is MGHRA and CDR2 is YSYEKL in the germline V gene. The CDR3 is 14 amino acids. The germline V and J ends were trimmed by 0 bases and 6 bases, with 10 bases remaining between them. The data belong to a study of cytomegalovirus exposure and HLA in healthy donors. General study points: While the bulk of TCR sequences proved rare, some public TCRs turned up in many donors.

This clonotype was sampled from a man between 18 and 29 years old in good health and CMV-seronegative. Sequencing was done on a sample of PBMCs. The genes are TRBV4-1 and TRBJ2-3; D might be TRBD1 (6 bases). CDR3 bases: TGCGCCAGCAGCCAAGATTGGACAGATGATACGCAGTATTTT. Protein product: CASSQDWTDDTQYF.